What follows are 18 T cell receptor beta chains derived from one specimen sequenced in a study of shared clonotypes between healthy human individuals. Generated by immunoSEQ multiplex PCR, the TCRdb table keeps only in-frame clones and is missing some. The sample includes roughly 640,000 clones, over 65% of them seen just once. The specimen sequenced was memory CD4+ T cells sorted from blood. Described subset: CD45RA-negative fraction. All receptors come from a young woman in good health.

In this sample, this clone turned up once. The chain combines TRBV5-1 with TRBJ2-3, with D unclear. The V end lost 5 bases, the J end lost 4 bases, and 8 bases lay between the germline ends. The CDR3 is 12 residues long. CDR1 and CDR2 (germline): SGHRS, YFSETQ. The CDR3 nucleotides are TGCGCCAGCAGTTTTCTTTCAGATACGCAGTATTTT. Protein: CASSFLSDTQYF.

Only a few counts were recorded for this clone. The chain uses TRBV2 and TRBJ2-7, with 7 bases matching TRBD1. The CDR3 has 14 residues. Germline V CDR1 and CDR2: SNHLY, FYNNEI. V gave up 5 bases and J gave up 0 bases; unmatched junction bases: 4. The CDR3, as DNA: TGTGCCAGCAGTCCACAGGGGCTCTCCTACGAGCAGTACTTC. Protein product: CASSPQGLSYEQYF.

This chain joins TRBV7-9 and TRBJ2-7; the match to TRBD1 covers 12 bases. The CDR3 contains 19 residues. Germline assignment: CDR1 SEHNR and CDR2 FQNEAQ (reference sequence). Trimming at V came to 1 base and at J to 2 bases, leaving 12 bases not matched to a gene. CDR3 protein: CASSLEAKVRDRGPYEQYF. The CDR3 region has the DNA TGTGCCAGCAGCTTAGAAGCTAAAGTTCGGGACAGGGGGCCCTACGAGCAGTACTTC.

This clone was counted a few times. V usage is TRBV5-1 and J usage is TRBJ1-1, with 7 positions matching TRBD1. J was trimmed by 3 bases and V by 3 bases; bases with no gene match: 5. CDR1 is SGHRS, CDR2 YFSETQ, per germline. The CDR3 is made up of 14 amino acids. In nucleotides, the CDR3 is TGCGCCAGCAGCTGGGGACAGACGTACACTGAAGCTTTCTTT. Amino acid sequence: CASSWGQTYTEAFF. The whole variable domain, filled in from reference TRBV5-1 and TRBJ1-1, reads KAGVTQTPRYLIKTRGQQVTLSCSPISGHRSVSWYQQTPGQGLQFLFEYFSETQRNKGNFPGRFSGRQFSNSRSEMNVSTLELGDSALYLCASSWGQTYTEAFFGQGTRLTVV.

This chain uses TRBV7-9 with TRBJ2-7, with TRBD1 matching 9 bases. Germline assignment: CDR1 SEHNR and CDR2 FQNEAQ (reference sequence). The CDR3 runs 15 residues. The junction had 8 bases not matched to a gene; V was cut back by 5 bases and J by 3 bases. The CDR3 sequence: CASSPDRGRHYEQYF. The CDR3 DNA reads as TGTGCCAGCAGCCCCGACAGGGGGAGACACTACGAGCAGTACTTC.

For this clone: The sample holds other DNA sequences that translate to the same CDR3. This chain connects TRBV18 to TRBJ2-7; 7 bases align to TRBD1. J lost 7 bases, V lost 1 base, and 4 bases had no gene match. Looked up from germline, CDR1 is KGHSH and CDR2 is LQKENI. The CDR3 extends over 13 amino acids. CDR3 in amino acids: CASSPQGAGEQYF. CDR3 nucleotides: TGTGCCAGCTCACCACAGGGGGCAGGAGAGCAGTACTTC.

The sample holds one count of this clone. The V gene is TRBV7-6, the J gene TRBJ2-3; D remains unclear. V shed 6 bases and J shed 0 bases, with 13 bases lying between them. Germline V CDR1 and CDR2: SGHVS, FNYEAQ. The CDR3 is 15 amino acids. The CDR3 coding sequence is TGTGCCAGCAGTCCTGGAAGGGTTAGCACAGATACGCAGTATTTT. Amino acids: CASSPGRVSTDTQYF.

The V call is TRBV5-6, the J call TRBJ2-1; unclear D gene. Germline lookup yields CDR1 SGHDT and CDR2 YYEEEE. The V and J ends lost 4 bases and 5 bases respectively, with 13 bases between them. CDR3 length equals 14 residues. CDR3: CASSRGTLNNEQFF. In nucleotides, the CDR3 is TGTGCCAGCAGCCGCGGTACTCTCAACAATGAGCAGTTCTTC.

The J gene is TRBJ2-7, the V gene TRBV4-2, with D perhaps TRBD2 (6 bases). CDR1 is LGHNA and CDR2 is YNFKEQ in the germline V gene. Trimming cost V 8 bases and J 0 bases, with 17 bases left between them. The CDR3 length is 15 residues. CDR3: CASGRGDSLSYEQYF. CDR3 nucleotides: TGTGCCAGCGGACGCGGGGACTCGCTCTCCTACGAGCAGTACTTC.

Points on this clone: Other DNA sequences in this specimen translate into the identical CDR3. The chain joins TRBV5-1 to TRBJ2-1; D unresolved. The germline V gene encodes CDR1 SGHRS and CDR2 YFSETQ. CDR3 length equals 15 residues. V was clipped by 4 bases and J by 0 bases, with 11 bases between them. The chain's CDR3 is CASSTDTSSYNEQFF. The CDR3 bases are TGCGCCAGCAGCACTGACACGAGCTCCTACAATGAGCAGTTCTTC.

This rearrangement joins TRBV27 to TRBJ2-5, with TRBD1 matching over 10 bases. The length of the CDR3 is 14 residues. CDR1 is MNHEY and CDR2 is SMNVEV in the germline V gene (reference sequence). The junction had 3 bases not matched to a gene; V was cut back by 7 bases and J by 1 base. As DNA, the CDR3 is TGTGCCAGCAAACGGGACAGGGGCCAAGAGACCCAGTACTTC. Its translation: CASKRDRGQETQYF.

This clone was seen a single time. The CDR3 DNA follows: TGTGGAACGGGGGATAGGGACGAGCAGTACTTC. Its protein is CGTGDRDEQYF. V usage is TRBV28 and J usage is TRBJ2-7; D perhaps matches TRBD2 (6 bases). The CDR3 consists of 11 residues. CDR1 is MDHEN and CDR2 is SYDVKM in the germline V gene.

The chain couples TRBV27 to TRBJ1-2, with TRBD1 matching over 8 bases. The germline gives CDR1 MNHEY, CDR2 SMNVEV (reference sequence). The CDR3 covers 15 residues. Germline trimming cut 0 bases from V and 5 bases from J; bases unmatched to any gene: 5. CDR3 sequence reads: CASSLSQGAQYGYTF. The CDR3 bases are TGTGCCAGCAGTTTATCGCAGGGGGCCCAATATGGCTACACCTTC.

This clone was seen at least ten times. This chain connects TRBV6-4 to TRBJ2-7, with D possibly called TRBD1 or TRBD2 (6 bases each). Trimming left V 7 bases short and J 4 bases short, with 32 bases between. Germline CDR1 is MRHNA and CDR2 is SNTAGT. The CDR3 has 19 residues. The CDR3 coding sequence is TGTGCCAGCACCGGGGCGGTGGGAGGAAATAGGGGGAGATATTACGAGCAGTACTTC. Residues: CASTGAVGGNRGRYYEQYF.

The chain uses TRBV25-1 and TRBJ1-2; TRBD1 might be the D (5 bases). Germline V gene data show CDR1 as MGHDK and CDR2 as SYGVNS. Trimming shortened V by 3 bases and J by 8 bases, and 16 bases separated the two germline ends. The CDR3 has 14 amino acids. CDR3 loop: CASSDISRGDGYTF. The CDR3, as DNA: TGTGCCAGCAGTGATATAAGTCGGGGCGACGGCTACACCTTC.

There are a few counts of this clone. CDR3 sequence: CASSEWGQGRGTEAFF. The CDR3 DNA reads TGTGCCAGCAGTGAGTGGGGACAGGGTCGGGGCACTGAAGCTTTCTTT. This chain links TRBV6-1 with TRBJ1-1; 9 nucleotides match TRBD1. The CDR3 has 16 amino acids. The V and J ends lost 3 bases and 4 bases, in that order; junction bases with no gene match: 9. CDR1 is MNHNS and CDR2 is SASEGT in the germline V gene.

As concerns this clone: Other nucleotide sequences in the sample specify the same CDR3. The rearrangement links TRBV6-5 to TRBJ1-5, with TRBD1 matching 7 bases. The CDR3 totals 15 residues. Germline V gives CDR1 MNHEY, CDR2 SVGAGI. J was trimmed by 3 bases and V by 4 bases; bases with no gene match: 6. The CDR3: CASSLTGTVNQPQHF. Written as DNA, the CDR3 is TGTGCCAGCAGTTTAACTGGGACAGTCAATCAGCCCCAGCATTTT.

The chain recombines TRBV7-2 with TRBJ2-3; D is undetermined. The germline gives CDR1 SGHTA, CDR2 FQGNSA. Between the trimmed V and J ends, which lost 5 bases and 3 bases, there was a span of 9 bases. There are 13 residues in the CDR3. Here the CDR3 reads CASSTLNTDTQYF. The CDR3 DNA is TGTGCCAGCAGCACCCTGAATACAGATACGCAGTATTTT.